This is a list of T cell receptor beta chains from one sample in a study of early T cells in non-severe SARS-CoV-2 infection. TCRdb analysed the 5' RACE reads with MiXCR anew, one entry per CDR3 protein. Counted here are around 66,000 distinct CDR3 sequences, approximately 6% occurring once; the ten biggest clones make up 3.4%. The sample was whole blood, taken at baseline. These TCRs come from an adult who was a healthcare worker with PCR-confirmed SARS-CoV-2 infection or an uninfected control (not recorded which). The CDR3 runs from the conserved cysteine through the conserved F or W.

CDR3 | J | V
CASRLDSRNTEAFF | TRBJ1-1 | TRBV6-6
CASSPSPAHTQYF | TRBJ2-3 | TRBV7-9
CASRKTGTGNTEAFF | TRBJ1-1 | TRBV28
CSAAWGSGELFF | TRBJ2-2 | TRBV29-1
CASSSARLAGSYEQYF | TRBJ2-7 | TRBV5-4
CSARERLQVDAEAFF | TRBJ1-1 | TRBV20-1
CASSLDSGTGQFF | TRBJ2-1 | TRBV7-9
CASSPPGLAVSGANVLTF | TRBJ2-6 | TRBV4-1
CASSPEDTQYF | TRBJ2-3 | TRBV18
CASSLKASSGNTIYF | TRBJ1-3 | TRBV28
CASSLLAGVHEQYF | TRBJ2-7 | TRBV3-1
CASSLQGSNSPLHF | TRBJ1-6 | TRBV27
CASSLAGGREAFF | TRBJ1-1 | TRBV11-2
CASGLPRPNEQFF | TRBJ2-1 | TRBV12-5
CASSPGPMAGQETQYF | TRBJ2-5 | TRBV3-1
CASSAGQGNQPQHF | TRBJ1-5 | TRBV19
CASTTGASGTDTQYF | TRBJ2-3 | TRBV2
CASSQDLGLAKNIQYF | TRBJ2-4 | TRBV4-2
CASSFTRDREQYF | TRBJ2-7 | TRBV11-2
CASSLTVSYEQYF | TRBJ2-7 | TRBV5-5
CSGGQGGDTKYF | TRBJ2-3 | TRBV29-1
CATSAPGNTEAFF | TRBJ1-1 | TRBV24-1
CSVRRGVQNIQYF | TRBJ2-4 | TRBV29-1
CASRTGNNSPLHF | TRBJ1-6 | TRBV28
CASRSTGGTDTQYF | TRBJ2-3 | TRBV5-1
CASSLTSVKEPWNYGYTF | TRBJ1-2 | TRBV6-5
CASRPSGAYNEQFF | TRBJ2-1 | TRBV5-1
CASRTGGVGYGYTF | TRBJ1-2 | TRBV28
CASSPGGSEQYF | TRBJ2-7 | TRBV18
CATSSRGLYEQYF | TRBJ2-7 | TRBV15
CASSLLESSYNEQFF | TRBJ2-1 | TRBV28
CASSPGTGGSRADEQYF | TRBJ2-7 | TRBV6-2/TRBV6-3
CASSQTSGRLTYEQYF | TRBJ2-7 | TRBV4-1